These 21 T cell receptor beta chains were sequenced from one sample in a study of T cells in Graves' hyperthyroidism and ophthalmopathy. The investigators amplified TCR beta CDR3 regions from RNA transcripts. TCR CDR3 regions were first amplified by RT-PCR with HTBI primers. TCRdb analysed the multiplex PCR reads with MiXCR anew, one entry per CDR3 protein. The sample lists 300,000 to 400,000 distinct CDR3 sequences; 15% to 20% were seen once. The sequencing sample was made of blood. The receptors were sampled from a woman aged 45-65 years with Graves' hyperthyroidism.

Worth noting for this clonotype: This may be a read error: a much more frequent sequence differs by one nucleotide. The rearrangement joins TRBV28 to TRBJ2-3; a weak D match, TRBD1 (7 bases). The CDR3 has 17 residues. Germline V gene sequence: CDR1 MDHEN, CDR2 SYDVKM. This CDR3 is CASSRVKQGTHTDTRYF. For the CDR3, the DNA is TGTGCCAGCAGCCGCGTTAAACAGGGGACTCACACAGATACGCGGTATTTT.

J is TRBJ1-1 and V is TRBV12-5; D is ambiguous. Looked up from germline, CDR1 is LGHNT and CDR2 is FRNRAP. This CDR3 spans 15 amino acids. Trimming shortened V by 1 base and J by 0 bases, and 9 bases separated the two germline ends. CDR3 coding DNA: TGTGCTAGTGGTTTGGGCAGGTCGGTGAACACTGAAGCTTTCTTT. Protein sequence: CASGLGRSVNTEAFF.

This clonotype was seen repeatedly, ten times or more. The chain recombines TRBV28 with TRBJ2-6; TRBD1 aligns across 12 bases. This CDR3 has 18 residues. With 6 bases clipped from V and 2 bases from J, the junction kept 8 bases outside the gene matches. The germline gives CDR1 MDHEN, CDR2 SYDVKM. In nucleotides, the CDR3 is TGTGCCAGCAGCCCTCCAAGGGACAGGGGGCCTGGGGCCAACGTCCTGACTTTC. Translation gives CASSPPRDRGPGANVLTF.

V gene TRBV18 combines with J gene TRBJ2-1; the D gene is possibly TRBD1 (5 bases). The CDR3 loop spans 14 amino acids. CDR1 KGHSH and CDR2 LQKENI come from the germline V gene. V shed 6 bases and J shed 3 bases, with 12 bases lying between them. The CDR3 loop reads CASSPTEDYNEQFF. The DNA for the CDR3 is TGTGCCAGCTCTCCGACAGAAGACTACAATGAGCAGTTCTTC.

The chain employs TRBV9 and TRBJ2-1; 12 nucleotides align to TRBD2. CDR3 size: 15 residues. Germline CDR1 is SGDLS and CDR2 is YYNGEE. With 0 bases clipped from V and 6 bases from J, the junction kept 1 base outside the gene matches. CDR3 DNA sequence: TGTGCCAGCAGCGTAGGGACTAGCGGGACCAATGAGCAGTTCTTC. It yields the protein CASSVGTSGTNEQFF.

This clonotype was counted many times. The chain recombines TRBV20-1 with TRBJ1-1; TRBD1 is a possible D gene (6 bases). CDR3 length equals 14 residues. Looked up from germline, CDR1 is DFQATT and CDR2 is SNEGSKA (reference sequence). Trimming removed 1 base at V and 10 bases at J, with 19 bases between. CDR3 DNA sequence: TGCAGTGCTAGAGTCGGGGGGGCAGTTAACGCAGCTTTCTTT. Encoded protein: CSARVGGAVNAAFF.

The chain couples TRBV20-1 to TRBJ1-2; TRBD1 matches at 7 bases. Per the germline V gene, CDR1 is DFQATT and CDR2 is SNEGSKA (reference sequence). Trimming took 6 bases from V and 5 from J; bases not matched to a gene: 9. The CDR3 is 13 residues long. The CDR3 here is CSAGRQGLYGYTF. In nucleotides, the CDR3 is TGCAGTGCCGGTCGACAGGGATTATATGGCTACACCTTC.

This clonotype has ten or more counts. The chain employs TRBV29-1 and TRBJ1-5; D is undetermined. The CDR3 consists of 13 residues. In germline, CDR1 is SQVTM, CDR2 ANQGSEA. The V end lost 5 bases, the J end lost 6 bases, and 14 bases lay between the germline ends. The CDR3 DNA follows: TGCAGCGTTCTCGTAGCATTGGGTCAGCCCCAGCATTTT. Its translation is CSVLVALGQPQHF. Full variable domain (rest looked up from reference TRBV29-1 and TRBJ1-5): SAVISQKPSRDICQRGTSLTIQCQVDSQVTMMFWYRQQPGQSLTLIATANQGSEATYESGFVIDKFPISRPNLTFSTLTVSNMSPEDSSIYLCSVLVALGQPQHFGDGTRLSIL.

This clonotype has a count of ten or more. The chain employs TRBV11-2 and TRBJ2-5; 9 nucleotides line up with TRBD1. Per the germline V gene, CDR1 is SGHAT and CDR2 is FQNNGV. CDR3 length: 16 residues. The J segment lost 5 bases and the V segment lost 5 bases, leaving 12 bases of the junction unmatched. The CDR3 bases are TGTGCCAGCAGCGGCTGGACAGGGGAGTCTCCTGAGACCCAGTACTTC. This codes for CASSGWTGESPETQYF.

This clonotype was observed at least ten times. The V gene is TRBV7-9, the J gene TRBJ2-1; TRBD2 matches at 11 bases. This CDR3 is built from 15 residues. J gave up 6 bases and V 1 base, and 2 bases lay outside the gene matches. Germline CDR1 and CDR2: SEHNR and FQNEAQ (reference sequence). The CDR3 protein is CASSLELAGVNEQFF. For the CDR3, the DNA is TGTGCCAGCAGCTTAGAACTAGCGGGGGTCAATGAGCAGTTCTTC.

This clonotype was counted at least ten times. The chain recombines TRBV6-5 with TRBJ2-7; 9 nucleotides agree with TRBD1. The CDR3 has 15 residues. V shed 0 bases, J shed 7 bases, and the junction held 7 bases outside the gene matches. Germline V CDR1 and CDR2: MNHEY, SVGAGI. In nucleotides, the CDR3 is TGTGCCAGCAGTTACTCGAGGACAGGGGAGGGGGAGCAGTACGTC. Translation gives CASSYSRTGEGEQYV.

This clonotype was recorded at least ten times. Here the CDR3 DNA reads TGTGCCAGCAGTGTGGGGCAGGCTAATGAAAAACTGTTTTTT. This encodes CASSVGQANEKLFF. This rearrangement joins TRBV2 to TRBJ1-4, with a possible D match to TRBD1 (5 bases). V lost 4 bases, J lost 3 bases, and 9 bases lay in between. From germline, CDR1 is SNHLY and CDR2 FYNNEI. The CDR3 has 14 amino acids.

The chain carries TRBV20-1 and TRBJ2-1; no clear D gene. With 1 base removed from V and 4 bases from J, the gap between germline ends came to 14 bases. Germline CDR1 and CDR2: DFQATT and SNEGSKA (reference sequence). The CDR3 consists of 15 residues. CDR3: CSARGAASDYNEQFF. The CDR3, as DNA: TGCAGTGCTAGAGGGGCGGCTTCGGATTACAATGAGCAGTTCTTC.

This clonotype occurred many times. This chain connects TRBV29-1 to TRBJ1-2; D is uncertain. The CDR3 covers 12 residues. Trimming shortened V by 4 bases and J by 4 bases, and 10 bases separated the two germline ends. Per the germline V gene, CDR1 is SQVTM and CDR2 is ANQGSEA. The CDR3: CSVGEGPYGYTF. DNA for the CDR3: TGCAGCGTTGGGGAAGGGCCCTATGGCTACACCTTC.

This clonotype was seen more than once but under ten times. This chain uses TRBV6-1 with TRBJ2-1, with D possibly being TRBD2 (6 bases). From germline, CDR1 is MNHNS and CDR2 SASEGT. The germline V and J ends were trimmed by 4 bases and 3 bases, with 10 bases remaining between them. The CDR3 covers 14 residues. The DNA for the CDR3 is TGTGCCAGCAGTGTGGCGGGAAACTACAATGAGCAGTTCTTC. This translates into CASSVAGNYNEQFF.

The chain recombines TRBV6-1 with TRBJ1-2; D possibly corresponds to TRBD1 (5 bases). CDR3 length: 12 residues. Deletions cut 6 bases from V and 7 bases from J, with 12 bases between. Germline V CDR1 and CDR2: MNHNS, SASEGT. CDR3 sequence (DNA): TGTGCCAGCAGGAGGGGTAATTCTGGCTACACCTTC. Protein product: CASRRGNSGYTF.

Ten or more counts support this clonotype. The V call is TRBV28, the J call TRBJ2-1; 7 bases are shared with TRBD2. Trimming at V came to 1 base and at J to 0 bases, leaving 3 bases not matched to a gene. The CDR3 sequence is 16 residues long. Germline assignment: CDR1 MDHEN and CDR2 SYDVKM. Here the CDR3 DNA reads TGTGCCAGCAGTTTATTGGGGGGGACCTCCTACAATGAGCAGTTCTTC. Translated: CASSLLGGTSYNEQFF.

The chain uses TRBV10-2 and TRBJ2-5; D remains unclear. This CDR3 contains 12 residues. CDR1 is WSHSY and CDR2 is SAAADI in the germline V gene. V dropped 0 bases and J dropped 10 bases, with 9 bases sitting between them. CDR3 nucleotides: TGCGCCAGCAGTGAGTCCTTATGGGACCAGTACTTC. It yields the protein CASSESLWDQYF.

This clonotype was picked up many times. This sequence joins TRBV11-2 and TRBJ2-3; no firm D call. The CDR3 contains 12 residues. Germline CDR1 SGHAT, CDR2 FQNNGV. V was trimmed by 6 bases and J by 6 bases, leaving 10 bases between them. CDR3 in amino acids: CASSQDGDTQYF. The DNA for the CDR3 is TGTGCCAGCAGTCAGGACGGCGATACGCAGTATTTT.

In this sample, this clonotype turned up many times. The chain employs TRBV5-1 and TRBJ1-1, with 9 bases lining up with TRBD1. V shed 4 bases, J shed 4 bases, and the junction held 2 bases outside the gene matches. The CDR3 is 13 amino acids. From germline, CDR1 is SGHRS and CDR2 YFSETQ. The CDR3 DNA follows: TGCGCCAGCAGCGGGGGACAGGGCACTGAAGCTTTCTTT. Protein sequence: CASSGGQGTEAFF.

The sample holds a few counts of this clonotype. The chain recombines TRBV7-9 with TRBJ2-7; 12 bases fit TRBD2. This CDR3 comprises 15 residues. Germline loops: CDR1 SEHNR, CDR2 FQNEAQ (reference sequence). V lost 5 bases, J lost 1 base, and 3 bases stayed unmatched. Here the CDR3 DNA reads TGTGCCAGCAGCCCTGGACTAGCGGGGTCCTACGAGCAGTACTTC. Its protein is CASSPGLAGSYEQYF.